The 25 T cell receptor beta chains below were found in one sample sequenced in a study of T-cell memory formation after mild COVID-19. TCRdb re-analysed the 5' RACE reads in MiXCR, keeping a single row per CDR3 protein. The repertoire holds 250,000 to 400,000 distinct CDR3 sequences, with 13% to 15% as singletons. Material: PBMCs or a T cell subset sorted from them (not recorded which). The receptors here all came from a young man who had mild COVID-19 (a few samples of this study predate the infection). Cell type and time point are not known.

Many counts were recorded for this clonotype. The chain recombines TRBV20-1 with TRBJ1-2; D not certain. The CDR3 extends over 13 amino acids. Germline V gene sequence: CDR1 DFQATT, CDR2 SNEGSKA (reference sequence). With 7 bases removed from V and 4 bases from J, the gap between germline ends came to 16 bases. The CDR3, as DNA: TGCAGTGGCCGACATCCCACAACCTATGGCTACACCTTC. Amino acids: CSGRHPTTYGYTF.

This clonotype was counted only a few times. This sequence joins TRBV18 and TRBJ1-1; no reliable D call. This CDR3 is built from 14 residues. Germline CDR1 is KGHSH and CDR2 is LQKENI. V lost 10 bases to trimming and J lost 1 base, with 16 bases between them. Written as DNA, the CDR3 is TGTGCCACGGAACCCGGGTTTAGGAACACTGAAGCTTTCTTT. This sequence encodes CATEPGFRNTEAFF.

This clonotype was seen a few times. This rearrangement joins TRBV5-6 to TRBJ1-6; D call uncertain. Trimming pared 1 base from V and 9 bases from J, leaving 8 bases between. This CDR3 spans 13 amino acids. Germline V lookup: CDR1 SGHDT, CDR2 YYEEEE. CDR3 nucleotides: TGTGCCAGCAGCTTGACCAACGGTTCACCCCTCCACTTT. It translates to CASSLTNGSPLHF.

Here the CDR3 DNA reads TGTGCCAGCAGTTTACAGGGGGCGCTGAGCAATGAGCAGTTCTTC. This codes for CASSLQGALSNEQFF. The chain has TRBV28 and TRBJ2-1; TRBD1 agrees at 8 bases. V shed 2 bases, J shed 6 bases, and the junction held 6 bases outside the gene matches. The CDR3 consists of 15 residues. CDR1 MDHEN and CDR2 SYDVKM come from the germline V gene.

The V call is TRBV12-3 or TRBV12-4, the J call TRBJ1-4, with 10 bases lining up with TRBD1. The V segment lost 6 bases and the J segment 12 bases; nucleotides outside the gene matches: 10. The CDR3 consists of 14 residues. In DNA, the CDR3 is TGTGCCAGCAGGAACCGGGACAGGGGTCTGGAACTGTTTTTT. Translating it yields CASRNRDRGLELFF.

The J gene is TRBJ1-1, the V gene TRBV13; D is uncertain. CDR3 length: 15 amino acids. Per germline, CDR1 PRHDT and CDR2 FYEKMQ (reference sequence). The ends were cut back, 1 base at V and 6 bases at J, with 15 bases in the middle. As DNA, the CDR3 is TGTGCCAGCAGCTTAGATTTCCGGGGAGCCCCTGAAGCTTTCTTT. Translating it yields CASSLDFRGAPEAFF.

The chain employs TRBV7-9 and TRBJ2-3; no clear D. The CDR3 consists of 15 residues. Trimming pared 1 base from V and 0 bases from J, leaving 8 bases between. Germline-derived CDR1 and CDR2 are SEHNR and FQNEAQ (reference sequence). The CDR3 is CASSLVLRSTDTQYF. The DNA of the CDR3 is TGTGCCAGCAGCTTAGTTTTACGGAGCACAGATACGCAGTATTTT.

V and J are TRBV5-6 and TRBJ1-5; the D gene is possibly TRBD1 (5 bases). V was pared by 4 bases and J by 0 bases, with 14 bases between. From germline, CDR1 is SGHDT and CDR2 YYEEEE. This CDR3 has 16 amino acids. In DNA, the CDR3 is TGTGCCAGCAGCCCCTCGGGGGACCTTAGCAATCAGCCCCAGCATTTT. It codes for CASSPSGDLSNQPQHF.

This clonotype has only a few counts. The chain combines TRBV5-1 with TRBJ2-7; D uncertain. Trimming pared 5 bases from V and 6 bases from J, leaving 12 bases between. The CDR3 sequence is 12 residues long. Germline lookup yields CDR1 SGHRS and CDR2 YFSETQ. Written as DNA, the CDR3 is TGCGCCAGCAGTTCCGATCGGGTCGAGCAGTACTTC. Its translation: CASSSDRVEQYF.

This clonotype was counted many times. The genes are TRBV12-3 or TRBV12-4 and TRBJ2-7; D not resolved. The CDR3 loop spans 13 amino acids. V gave up 3 bases and J gave up 1 base, with 7 bases separating them. The CDR3 sequence is CASSFEKSYEQYV. CDR3 in DNA: TGTGCCAGCAGTTTTGAGAAGTCCTACGAGCAGTACGTC.

This clonotype was counted many times. J is TRBJ2-7 and V is TRBV20-1, with 7 positions matching TRBD1. J was trimmed by 4 bases and V by 5 bases; bases with no gene match: 11. There are 14 residues in the CDR3. The V gene's germline CDR1 is DFQATT and CDR2 SNEGSKA (reference sequence). CDR3 sequence reads: CSAPKGTATYEQYF. Here the CDR3 DNA reads TGCAGTGCTCCAAAGGGGACAGCAACGTACGAGCAGTACTTC.

V is TRBV6-6 and J is TRBJ2-3; 8 bases are a match to TRBD2. The CDR3 runs 16 residues. After removal of 7 bases from V and 1 base from J, the junction contained 10 bases not matched to a gene. The germline V gene has CDR1 MNHNY and CDR2 SVGAGI (reference sequence). CDR3 in amino acids: CASTSGHGRGTDTQYF. The CDR3 DNA follows: TGTGCCAGCACCTCCGGACACGGGAGGGGCACAGATACGCAGTATTTT.

This clonotype was observed at least ten times. The chain employs TRBV4-1 and TRBJ2-1; TRBD2 matches 10 bases. From germline, CDR1 is MGHRA and CDR2 YSYEKL. With 0 bases clipped from V and 4 bases from J, the junction kept 3 bases outside the gene matches. The CDR3 is made up of 16 amino acids. The CDR3 sequence: CASSQEELAGYNEQFF. Written as DNA, the CDR3 is TGCGCCAGCAGCCAAGAGGAACTAGCGGGGTACAATGAGCAGTTCTTC.

This clonotype appeared a few times. The V gene is TRBV20-1, the J gene TRBJ2-2; no clear D gene. Germline loops: CDR1 DFQATT, CDR2 SNEGSKA (reference sequence). Trimming cost V 0 bases and J 11 bases, with 10 bases left between them. CDR3 length: 12 amino acids. DNA of the CDR3: TGCAGTGCTAGAGACCGGTCCTTTGAGCTGTTTTTT. Amino acids: CSARDRSFELFF.

Only a few counts were recorded for this clonotype. The rearrangement joins TRBV7-4 to TRBJ2-7; tentatively, D is TRBD1 (6 bases). CDR3 size: 14 residues. Trimming took 5 bases from V and 3 from J, leaving 14 bases between them. CDR1 SGHVT and CDR2 SQSDAQ come from the germline V gene. CDR3 bases: TGTGCCAGCAGCCACGACAGGACACTCTACGAGCAGTACGTC. Its translation is CASSHDRTLYEQYV.

The chain couples TRBV12-3 or TRBV12-4 to TRBJ1-6, with D possibly TRBD1 on 6 matching bases. There are 14 residues in the CDR3. The V end lost 6 bases, the J end lost 9 bases, and 15 bases lay between the germline ends. The CDR3 sequence: CASSPTGSRSPLHF. The CDR3, as DNA: TGTGCCAGCAGCCCTACAGGGAGTCGTTCACCCCTCCACTTT.

This clonotype was observed a few times. V usage is TRBV7-9 and J usage is TRBJ2-5, with 8 bases identical to TRBD2. J was trimmed by 1 base and V by 3 bases; bases with no gene match: 7. This CDR3 comprises 16 residues. Germline assignment: CDR1 SEHNR and CDR2 FQNEAQ (reference sequence). Here the CDR3 DNA reads TGTGCCAGCAGCTTCCTAACGGCGGGGGGCCAAGAGACCCAGTACTTC. It translates to CASSFLTAGGQETQYF.

This clonotype was observed a handful of times. This chain links TRBV5-1 with TRBJ2-4; tentatively, D is TRBD2 (7 bases). Germline V gene lookup returns CDR1 SGHRS and CDR2 YFSETQ. The V gene lost 4 bases and the J gene lost 8 bases, with 19 bases spanning the gap. The CDR3 is made up of 15 amino acids. CDR3 bases: TGCGCCAGCAGCCCCGATAGGGGGGGCATGGACATTCAGTACTTC. Amino acids: CASSPDRGGMDIQYF.

The chain is built from TRBV7-3 and TRBJ2-3; 10 bases agree with TRBD2. From germline, CDR1 is SGHTA and CDR2 FQGTGA. V dropped 4 bases and J dropped 5; count of bases not matched to a gene: 6. CDR3 size: 15 residues. CDR3: CASSSSGGLGDTQYF. The CDR3 nucleotides read TGTGCCAGCAGCTCTAGCGGGGGTTTGGGAGATACGCAGTATTTT.

The chain carries TRBV24-1 and TRBJ2-1; 9 bases fit TRBD1. Unmatched junction bases numbered 8, after V lost 2 bases and J lost 10 bases. There are 15 residues in the CDR3. Germline V gene data show CDR1 as KGHDR and CDR2 as SFDVKD. CDR3 bases: TGTGCCACCAGTGATTCCGGGACAGGGTTGAAGGAGCAGTTCTTC. It is translated as CATSDSGTGLKEQFF.

The chain recombines TRBV20-1 with TRBJ1-6; D call uncertain. Looked up from germline, CDR1 is DFQATT and CDR2 is SNEGSKA (reference sequence). The CDR3 is 16 residues long. Trimming pared 0 bases from V and 0 bases from J, leaving 9 bases between. The CDR3 reads CSARDRTSSYNSPLHF. The DNA of the CDR3 is TGCAGTGCTAGAGACCGGACCAGCTCCTATAATTCACCCCTCCACTTT.

In DNA form, the CDR3 reads TGTGCCAGTAGTGGAGATAGCGGGGGGACAAATTACAATGAGCAGTTCTTC. Its translation is CASSGDSGGTNYNEQFF. The rearrangement joins TRBV19 to TRBJ2-1, with 10 bases aligning to TRBD2. Looked up from germline, CDR1 is LNHDA and CDR2 is SQIVND (reference sequence). The CDR3 contains 17 residues. J gave up 4 bases and V 5 bases, and 11 bases lay outside the gene matches.

This clonotype was recorded a few times. This rearrangement joins TRBV12-5 to TRBJ2-3; the match to TRBD2 covers 7 bases. The CDR3 contains 14 residues. Germline V gene data show CDR1 as LGHNT and CDR2 as FRNRAP. Trimming cost V 3 bases and J 6 bases; bases outside gene matches: 6. The CDR3: CASGFGLVMDTQYF. The CDR3 bases are TGTGCTAGTGGTTTCGGACTAGTAATGGATACGCAGTATTTT.

This clonotype appeared many times. V gene TRBV13 combines with J gene TRBJ2-3; 8 bases match TRBD2. Per germline, CDR1 PRHDT and CDR2 FYEKMQ (reference sequence). The CDR3 loop spans 18 amino acids. J lost 0 bases, V lost 5 bases, and 13 bases had no gene match. CDR3 protein: CASSRRAQRGLSTDTQYF. DNA for the CDR3: TGTGCCAGCAGCCGCCGAGCCCAGCGGGGGTTAAGCACAGATACGCAGTATTTT.

The chain carries TRBV7-9 and TRBJ2-2; no reliable D call. The V gene's germline CDR1 is SEHNR and CDR2 FQNEAQ (reference sequence). The V end was cut by 0 bases, the J end by 2 bases, with 13 bases between. The CDR3 spans 17 residues. CDR3 nucleotide sequence: TGTGCCAGCAGCTTAGCGGTGCCCAGCACTAACACCGGGGAGCTGTTTTTT. Translated: CASSLAVPSTNTGELFF.